A single sample gave rise to the 19 T cell receptor beta chains below, sequenced in a study of OX40 agonist ivuxolimab in advanced cancers. The assay was immunoSEQ multiplex PCR, and TCRdb's table has in-frame clones only and misses some. The sample consists of 96,000 or so clones, roughly 91% of them appearing once. The input for sequencing was CD4+ or CD8+ T cells sorted from blood, taken in a trial of the OX40 agonist ivuxolimab. The receptors were sampled from an adult with an advanced solid tumor such as melanoma, head and neck, liver or kidney cancer.

This sequence joins TRBV28 and TRBJ1-1, with unresolved D. The length of the CDR3 is 14 residues. V lost 2 bases and J lost 0, with 7 bases in between. Germline V gene lookup returns CDR1 MDHEN and CDR2 SYDVKM. The CDR3, as DNA: TGTGCCAGCAGTTTAACTCGAATGAACACTGAAGCTTTCTTT. As protein: CASSLTRMNTEAFF.

The chain combines TRBV6-5 with TRBJ1-1; D not certain. The CDR3 extends over 14 amino acids. The V end lost 4 bases, the J end lost 0 bases, and 9 bases lay between the germline ends. Germline lookup yields CDR1 MNHEY and CDR2 SVGAGI. CDR3 protein: CASSLGRMNTEAFF. The CDR3 region has the DNA TGTGCCAGCAGTTTGGGCAGAATGAACACTGAAGCTTTCTTT.

The chain employs TRBV4-1 and TRBJ2-7, with TRBD1 matching 11 bases. V was pared by 4 bases and J by 4 bases, with 9 bases of the junction left unmatched. The germline V gene has CDR1 MGHRA and CDR2 YSYEKL. The CDR3 has 16 amino acids. The CDR3 reads CASSPSRGDRGYEQYF. The DNA for the CDR3 is TGCGCCAGCAGCCCTTCGAGGGGGGACAGGGGGTACGAGCAGTACTTC.

This rearrangement joins TRBV4-3 to TRBJ2-7; unclear D gene. Germline CDR1 LGHNA, CDR2 YSLEER. Trimming shortened V by 1 base and J by 0 bases, and 10 bases separated the two germline ends. This CDR3 has 15 residues. CDR3 residues: CASSQGVVGSYEQYF. The CDR3 bases are TGCGCCAGCAGCCAAGGGGTCGTGGGCTCCTACGAGCAGTACTTC.

The chain combines TRBV12-5 with TRBJ1-2; no reliable D call. Trimming removed 0 bases from V and 2 bases from J, with 19 bases in between. Per germline, CDR1 LGHNT and CDR2 FRNRAP. The CDR3 has 18 residues. CDR3 bases: TGTGCTAGTGGTTTGGTCCCATTCCCCGGACCGGCGAACTATGGCTACACCTTC. The encoded protein is CASGLVPFPGPANYGYTF.

The V call is TRBV2, the J call TRBJ2-3, with 9 positions matching TRBD2. In germline, CDR1 is SNHLY, CDR2 FYNNEI. The length of the CDR3 is 15 residues. The trim removed 5 bases at V and 5 bases at J, leaving 8 bases unmatched. As DNA, the CDR3 is TGTGCCAGCAGTTTTCGCGGGAGGGCCGGAGATACGCAGTATTTT. Its translation: CASSFRGRAGDTQYF. Complete variable domain (other parts from reference TRBV2 and TRBJ2-3): EPEVTQTPSHQVTQMGQEVILRCVPISNHLYFYWYRQILGQKVEFLVSFYNNEISEKSEIFDDQFSVERPDGSNFTLKIRSTKLEDSAMYFCASSFRGRAGDTQYFGPGTRLTVL.

The chain carries TRBV7-9 and TRBJ2-7; no reliable D call. V was trimmed by 1 base and J by 7 bases, leaving 11 bases between them. This CDR3 is built from 13 residues. Germline V gene sequence: CDR1 SEHNR, CDR2 FQNEAQ (reference sequence). CDR3 residues: CASSLEVSLEQYF. The CDR3 DNA reads TGTGCCAGCAGCTTAGAGGTTAGCCTTGAGCAGTACTTC.

The chain combines TRBV11-3 with TRBJ2-1; 8 bases agree with TRBD2. The germline V gene encodes CDR1 SGHNT and CDR2 YENEEA. The CDR3 is 15 residues long. Losses at the gene ends were 5 bases for V and 5 bases for J; bases not matched to a gene: 8. The chain's CDR3 is CASSQVGLADNEQFF. The CDR3 DNA sequence: TGTGCCAGCAGCCAAGTCGGACTAGCCGACAATGAGCAGTTCTTC.

The V call is TRBV6-1, the J call TRBJ2-7; weak D call: TRBD1 (6 bases). Germline CDR1 MNHNS, CDR2 SASEGT. The V end was cut by 2 bases, the J end by 1 base, with 12 bases between. The CDR3 is 15 amino acids. The DNA of the CDR3 is TGTGCCAGCAGTGAAACAACAGGGTCATCCTACGAGCAGTACTTC. The encoded protein is CASSETTGSSYEQYF.

This clone was detected a few times. The chain combines TRBV19 with TRBJ2-7, with D perhaps matching TRBD2 (6 bases). The CDR3 contains 11 residues. Per the germline V gene, CDR1 is LNHDA and CDR2 is SQIVND (reference sequence). The CDR3 loop is CKAGSSYEQYF. The CDR3 bases are TGTAAGGCGGGAAGTTCCTACGAGCAGTACTTC.

The J gene is TRBJ2-6, the V gene TRBV4-3; a weak D match, TRBD2 (6 bases). The V gene lost 0 bases and the J gene lost 0 bases, with 9 bases spanning the gap. CDR3 size: 17 residues. Germline V gene data show CDR1 as LGHNA and CDR2 as YSLEER. The CDR3 reads CASSQDAGFSGANVLTF. CDR3 bases: TGCGCCAGCAGCCAAGATGCGGGGTTCTCTGGGGCCAACGTCCTGACTTTC.

A few counts support this clone. CDR3: CASKGSIAEAFF. The CDR3 DNA follows: TGTGCCAGCAAGGGCTCGATAGCTGAAGCTTTCTTT. J is TRBJ1-1 and V is TRBV11-3; D unresolved. The CDR3 spans 12 residues. Germline V CDR1 and CDR2: SGHNT, YENEEA. Trimming stripped 7 bases from V and 6 bases from J, with 12 bases between.

V is TRBV25-1 and J is TRBJ1-2, with 7 positions matching TRBD1. The V gene end was trimmed by 0 bases and the J gene end by 4 bases; junction bases not matched to a gene: 11. The CDR3 length is 17 residues. Germline V gives CDR1 MGHDK, CDR2 SYGVNS. The CDR3 loop is CASSEYGPPTGVYGYTF. CDR3 nucleotides: TGTGCCAGCAGTGAATATGGTCCCCCCACAGGGGTCTATGGCTACACCTTC.

The V call is TRBV2, the J call TRBJ1-3; perhaps TRBD1 as D (6 bases). Trimming shortened V by 1 base and J by 10 bases, and 8 bases separated the two germline ends. The CDR3 spans 12 residues. CDR1 and CDR2 from the germline V gene are SNHLY and FYNNEI. CDR3 coding DNA: TGTGCCAGCAGTGAAGGGAGGGGGACCATATATTTT. It encodes CASSEGRGTIYF.

The chain recombines TRBV5-4 with TRBJ2-3; 8 nucleotides match TRBD2. J gave up 1 base and V 9 bases, and 7 bases lay outside the gene matches. The CDR3 spans 14 residues. CDR1 is SGHNT, CDR2 YYREEE, per germline (reference sequence). CDR3 sequence reads: CANGRAGGTDTQYF. As DNA, the CDR3 is TGTGCCAACGGGAGGGCCGGGGGCACAGATACGCAGTATTTT.

The chain links TRBV7-9 to TRBJ2-6; D remains unclear. With 2 bases removed from V and 2 bases from J, the gap between germline ends came to 4 bases. CDR3 size: 14 residues. Germline V gene sequence: CDR1 SEHNR, CDR2 FQNEAQ (reference sequence). The CDR3 protein is CASSLLTGANVLTF. CDR3 sequence (DNA): TGTGCCAGCAGCTTACTTACTGGGGCCAACGTCCTGACTTTC. The full variable domain, its missing parts supplied by reference TRBV7-9 and TRBJ2-6, is DTGVSQNPRHKITKRGQNVTFRCDPISEHNRLYWYRQTLGQGPEFLTYFQNEAQLEKSRLLSDRFSAERPKGSFSTLEIQRTEQGDSAMYLCASSLLTGANVLTFGAGSRLTVL.

The chain uses TRBV5-1 and TRBJ2-7; 10 bases are shared with TRBD2. V shed 0 bases, J shed 6 bases, and the junction held 0 bases outside the gene matches. The CDR3 is 13 amino acids. The germline gives CDR1 SGHRS, CDR2 YFSETQ. Written as DNA, the CDR3 is TGCGCCAGCAGCTTGGGGACTAGCGGCGAGCAGTACTTC. This translates into CASSLGTSGEQYF. The full variable domain, completed using reference TRBV5-1 and TRBJ2-7, is KAGVTQTPRYLIKTRGQQVTLSCSPISGHRSVSWYQQTPGQGLQFLFEYFSETQRNKGNFPGRFSGRQFSNSRSEMNVSTLELGDSALYLCASSLGTSGEQYFGPGTRLTVT.

The chain employs TRBV13 and TRBJ2-5, with 12 bases that match TRBD1. The ends lost 7 bases at V and 1 base at J; junction bases unmatched: 16. Germline CDR1 PRHDT, CDR2 FYEKMQ (reference sequence). The CDR3 consists of 19 residues. CDR3 sequence (DNA): TGTGCCAGCAACCTCCTAGAAGAAAGGGACAGGGGGCTCCAAGAGACCCAGTACTTC. This encodes CASNLLEERDRGLQETQYF.

This chain joins TRBV7-9 and TRBJ1-4; 8 positions agree with TRBD1. V was clipped by 8 bases and J by 2 bases; unmatched bases: 7. This CDR3 contains 15 residues. Germline loops: CDR1 SEHNR, CDR2 FQNEAQ (reference sequence). CDR3 loop: CASGERQGTNEKLFF. The CDR3 region has the DNA TGTGCCAGCGGGGAGAGACAGGGGACTAATGAAAAACTGTTTTTT.